Sequencing of this T cell receptor beta chain was carried out in a study of cytomegalovirus exposure and HLA in healthy donors. This clone appeared once. The germline CDR1 and CDR2 sequences are MNHEY and SVGAGI. The trim removed 10 bases at V and 3 bases at J, leaving 9 bases unmatched. The CDR3 sequence is 13 residues long. The study ran its PCR with 60 Vbeta and 13 Jbeta primers. Assay used: immunoSEQ multiplex PCR; TCRdb lists only in-frame clones, some missing. The sample comprises approximately 100,000 clones, more than 60% of which are singletons, and 7% to 10% rests with the top ten. This sequence was found in a human donor in good health. The genes are TRBV6-5 and TRBJ2-7; 7 nucleotides match TRBD2. The material sequenced was PBMCs. The CDR3 DNA reads TGTGCCACCCTCGGGGGGTCGTTCTACGAGCAGTACTTC. This codes for CATLGGSFYEQYF.